The subject of this entry is one TCR beta chain. Its cognate antigen has yet to be identified. Qualities for individual bases were not recorded, and no much larger clone is one base off. Spanning cysteine to phenylalanine, the CDR3 consists of 15 amino acids. The only DNA kept is the CDR3, 45 bases in frame from the first base. The germline V gene (reference sequence) gives CDR1 as LNHDA and CDR2 as SQIVND. At the junction V is shortened by 1 base and J by 3 bases, with 12 bases in between. Library preparation used RT-PCR. Instrument used: Illumina MiSeq. The public reads were quality trimmed at Q25 with fastp and then assembled into clones with MiXCR by TCRdb, keeping productive beta chains. Every CDR3 protein is listed once, alongside the most common genes and DNA of its rows. The table for this sample lists 280 or so distinct CDR3 sequences; about 76% of them were counted only once. Of the sample, roughly 15% is held by the ten largest clones.

This specimen belongs to a study of CD4 T cell repertoires and nickel (dated by TCRdb to about 2020). Sequencing used CD4+ T cells from blood, not recorded whether cultured. This clonotype was sampled from a human donor in a nickel allergy study, with or without nickel allergy (not recorded which). It is not recorded whether this sample comes from one donor or several. This chain is built from TRBV19 and TRBJ2-5; matching of 6 bases hints at TRBD1 as the D gene. The CDR3 loop reads CASSIGRTEKETQYF. DNA sequence: TGTGCCAGTAGTATAGGTAGGACAGAAAAAGAGACCCAGTACTTC. With the rest looked up from the reference TRBV19 and TRBJ2-5 genes rather than sequenced, the full variable domain is DGGITQSPKYLFRKEGQNVTLSCEQNLNHDAMYWYRQDPGQGLRLIYYSQIVNDFQKGDIAEGYSVSREKKESFPLTVTSAQKNPTAFYLCASSIGRTEKETQYFGPGTRLLVL.